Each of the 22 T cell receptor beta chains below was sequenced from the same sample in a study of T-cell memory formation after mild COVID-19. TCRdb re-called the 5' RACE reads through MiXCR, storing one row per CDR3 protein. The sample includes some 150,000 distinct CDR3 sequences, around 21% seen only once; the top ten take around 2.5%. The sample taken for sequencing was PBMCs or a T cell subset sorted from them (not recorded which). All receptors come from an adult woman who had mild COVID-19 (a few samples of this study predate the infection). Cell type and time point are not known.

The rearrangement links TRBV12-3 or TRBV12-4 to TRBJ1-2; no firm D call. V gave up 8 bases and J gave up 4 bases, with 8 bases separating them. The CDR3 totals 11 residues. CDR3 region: CASLFRYGYTF. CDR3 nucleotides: TGTGCCAGCCTTTTTCGCTATGGCTACACCTTC.

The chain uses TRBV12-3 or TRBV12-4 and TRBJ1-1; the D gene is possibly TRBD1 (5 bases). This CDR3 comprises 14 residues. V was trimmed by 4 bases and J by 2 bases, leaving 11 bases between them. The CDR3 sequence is CASSWGRKNTEAFF. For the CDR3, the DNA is TGTGCCAGCAGTTGGGGACGGAAAAACACTGAAGCTTTCTTT.

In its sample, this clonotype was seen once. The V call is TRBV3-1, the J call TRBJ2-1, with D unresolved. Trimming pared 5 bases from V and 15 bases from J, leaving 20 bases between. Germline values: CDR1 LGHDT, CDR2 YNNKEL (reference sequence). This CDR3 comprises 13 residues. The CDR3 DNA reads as TGTGCCAGCAGCTTACACATGGTTCCCCATCGGTTCTTC. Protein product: CASSLHMVPHRFF.

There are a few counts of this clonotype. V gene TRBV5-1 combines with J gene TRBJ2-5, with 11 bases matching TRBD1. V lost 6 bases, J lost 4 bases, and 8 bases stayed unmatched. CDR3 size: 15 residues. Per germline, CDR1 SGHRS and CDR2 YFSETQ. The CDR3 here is CASIGGTGGPETQYF. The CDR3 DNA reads TGCGCCAGCATCGGAGGGACAGGGGGTCCAGAGACCCAGTACTTC.

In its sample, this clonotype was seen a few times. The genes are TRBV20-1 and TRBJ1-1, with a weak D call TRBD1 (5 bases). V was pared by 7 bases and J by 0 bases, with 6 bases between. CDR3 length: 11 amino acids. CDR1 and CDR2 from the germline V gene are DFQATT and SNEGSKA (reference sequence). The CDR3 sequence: CSVRVNTEAFF. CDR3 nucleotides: TGCAGTGTCAGGGTGAACACTGAAGCTTTCTTT.

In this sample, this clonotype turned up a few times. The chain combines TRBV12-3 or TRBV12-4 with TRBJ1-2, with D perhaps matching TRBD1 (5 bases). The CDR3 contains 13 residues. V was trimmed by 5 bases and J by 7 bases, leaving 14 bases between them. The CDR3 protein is CASSLPWGSGYTF. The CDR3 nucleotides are TGTGCCAGCAGTCTCCCATGGGGGAGTGGCTACACCTTC.

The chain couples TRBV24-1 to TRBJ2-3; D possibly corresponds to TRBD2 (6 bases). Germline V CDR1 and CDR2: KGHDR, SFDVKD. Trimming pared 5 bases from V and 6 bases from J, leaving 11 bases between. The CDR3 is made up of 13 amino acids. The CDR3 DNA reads TGTGCCACCAGTGTAGGCGGGACGGATACGCAGTATTTT. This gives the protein CATSVGGTDTQYF.

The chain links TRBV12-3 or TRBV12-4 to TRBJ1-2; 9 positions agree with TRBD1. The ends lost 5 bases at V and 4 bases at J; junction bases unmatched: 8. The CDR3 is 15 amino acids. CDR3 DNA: TGTGCCAGCAGTCAAACAGGGGGCGGAGGCTATGGCTACACCTTC. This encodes CASSQTGGGGYGYTF.

The CDR3 sequence is CASSLGYRNEQYF. As DNA, the CDR3 is TGTGCCAGCAGCTTAGGGTATAGGAACGAGCAGTACTTC. The chain combines TRBV7-2 with TRBJ2-7; D not certain. CDR3 length equals 13 residues. Trimming shortened V by 1 base and J by 5 bases, and 9 bases separated the two germline ends. CDR1 and CDR2 from the germline V gene are SGHTA and FQGNSA.

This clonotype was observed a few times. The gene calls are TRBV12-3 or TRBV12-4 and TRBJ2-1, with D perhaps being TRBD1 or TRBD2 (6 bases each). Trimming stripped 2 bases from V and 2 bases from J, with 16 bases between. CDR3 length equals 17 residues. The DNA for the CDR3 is TGTGCCAGCAGTTTACCAGCCGGGGGACAACCCTACAATGAGCAGTTCTTC. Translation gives CASSLPAGGQPYNEQFF.

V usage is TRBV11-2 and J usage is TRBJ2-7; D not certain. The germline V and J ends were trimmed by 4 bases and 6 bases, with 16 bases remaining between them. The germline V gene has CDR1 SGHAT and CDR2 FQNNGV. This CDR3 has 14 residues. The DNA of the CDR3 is TGTGCCAGCAGCTCAGGAACTCTAAGACTCGAGCAGTACTTC. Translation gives CASSSGTLRLEQYF.

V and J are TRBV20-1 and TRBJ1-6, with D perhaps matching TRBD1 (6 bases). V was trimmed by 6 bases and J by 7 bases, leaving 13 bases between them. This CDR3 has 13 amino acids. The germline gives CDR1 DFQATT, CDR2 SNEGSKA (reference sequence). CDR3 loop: CSAGGQGNSPLHF. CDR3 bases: TGCAGTGCCGGGGGCCAGGGGAATTCACCCCTCCACTTT.

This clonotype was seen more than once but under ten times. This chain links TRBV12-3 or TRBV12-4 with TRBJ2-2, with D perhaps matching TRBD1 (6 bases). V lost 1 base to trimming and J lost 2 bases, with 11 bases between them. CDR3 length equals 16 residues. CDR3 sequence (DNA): TGTGCCAGCAGTTTAGGGCAGGGGCCCAACACCGGGGAGCTGTTTTTT. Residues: CASSLGQGPNTGELFF.

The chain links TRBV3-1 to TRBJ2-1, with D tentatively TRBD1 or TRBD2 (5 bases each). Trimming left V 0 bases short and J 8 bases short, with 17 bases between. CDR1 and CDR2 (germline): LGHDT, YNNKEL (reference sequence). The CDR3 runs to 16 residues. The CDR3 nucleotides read TGTGCCAGCAGCCAAGATACCACAAACCGAGGGGATGAGCAGTTCTTC. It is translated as CASSQDTTNRGDEQFF.

The DNA of the CDR3 is TGTGCCAGCTCCCCAACCTCCGTGGGCAATGAGCAGTTCTTC. As protein: CASSPTSVGNEQFF. V gene TRBV18 combines with J gene TRBJ2-1; D is uncertain. The germline gives CDR1 KGHSH, CDR2 LQKENI. This CDR3 is 14 amino acids long. V was shortened by 6 bases and J by 6 bases, with 15 bases between the two germline ends.

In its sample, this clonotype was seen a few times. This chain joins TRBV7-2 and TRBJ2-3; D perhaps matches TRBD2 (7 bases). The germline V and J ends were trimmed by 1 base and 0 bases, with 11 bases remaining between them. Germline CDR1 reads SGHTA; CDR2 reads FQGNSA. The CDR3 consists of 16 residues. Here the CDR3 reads CASSLVGGVSTDTQYF. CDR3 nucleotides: TGTGCCAGCAGCTTAGTAGGGGGGGTTAGCACAGATACGCAGTATTTT.

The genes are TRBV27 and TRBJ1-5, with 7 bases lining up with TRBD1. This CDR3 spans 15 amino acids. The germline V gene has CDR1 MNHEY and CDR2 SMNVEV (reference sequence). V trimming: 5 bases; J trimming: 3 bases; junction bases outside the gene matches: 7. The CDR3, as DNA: TGTGCCAGCAGTCTACCGGACAGGCCCAATCAGCCCCAGCATTTT. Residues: CASSLPDRPNQPQHF.

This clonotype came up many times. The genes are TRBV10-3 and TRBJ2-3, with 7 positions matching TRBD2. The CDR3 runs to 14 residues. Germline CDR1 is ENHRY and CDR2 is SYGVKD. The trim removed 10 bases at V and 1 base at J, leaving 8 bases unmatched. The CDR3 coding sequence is TGTGCCACCAATCCGGGGGGACGCACAGATACGCAGTATTTT. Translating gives CATNPGGRTDTQYF.

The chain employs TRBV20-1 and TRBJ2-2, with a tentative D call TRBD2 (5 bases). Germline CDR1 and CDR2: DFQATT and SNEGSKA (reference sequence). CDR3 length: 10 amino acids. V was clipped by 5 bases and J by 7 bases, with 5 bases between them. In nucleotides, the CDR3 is TGCAGTGCTGCGGGCGGGGAGCTGTTTTTT. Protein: CSAAGGELFF.

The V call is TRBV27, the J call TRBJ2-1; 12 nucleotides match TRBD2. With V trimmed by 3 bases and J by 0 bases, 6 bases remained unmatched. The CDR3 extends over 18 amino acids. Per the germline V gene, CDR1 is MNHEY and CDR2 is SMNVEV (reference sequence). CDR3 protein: CASSLASGGVVSYNEQFF. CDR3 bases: TGTGCCAGCAGTTTGGCTAGCGGGGGGGTTGTCTCCTACAATGAGCAGTTCTTC.

The CDR3 here is CASSQKGTAAKLFF. In DNA, the CDR3 is TGTGCCAGCAGCCAAAAAGGGACAGCGGCAAAACTGTTTTTT. This rearrangement joins TRBV3-1 to TRBJ1-4; 7 bases match TRBD1. Germline CDR1 and CDR2: LGHDT and YNNKEL (reference sequence). V lost 2 bases and J lost 10; bases outside the gene matches: 7. This CDR3 spans 14 amino acids.

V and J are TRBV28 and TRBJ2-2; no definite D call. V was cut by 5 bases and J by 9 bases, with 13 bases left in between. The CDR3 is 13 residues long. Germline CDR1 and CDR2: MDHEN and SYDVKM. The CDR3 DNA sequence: TGTGCCAGCAGTCCCTTAAAATTCCGGGAGCTGTTTTTT. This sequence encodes CASSPLKFRELFF.